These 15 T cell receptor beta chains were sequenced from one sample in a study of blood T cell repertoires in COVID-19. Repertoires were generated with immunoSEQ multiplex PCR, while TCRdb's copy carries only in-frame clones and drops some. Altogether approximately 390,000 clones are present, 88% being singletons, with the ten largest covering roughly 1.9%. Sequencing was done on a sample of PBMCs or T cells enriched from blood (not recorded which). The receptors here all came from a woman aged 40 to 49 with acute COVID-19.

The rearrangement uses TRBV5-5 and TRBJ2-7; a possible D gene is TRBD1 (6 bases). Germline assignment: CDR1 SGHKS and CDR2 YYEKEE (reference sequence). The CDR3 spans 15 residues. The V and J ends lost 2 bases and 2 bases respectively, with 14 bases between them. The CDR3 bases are TGTGCCAGCAGCTTTCCACAGGGTGTTACCTACGAGCAGTACTTC. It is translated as CASSFPQGVTYEQYF.

CDR3 protein: CASSPSGGYGYTF. The CDR3 bases are TGTGCCAGCAGCCCCAGCGGGGGCTATGGCTACACCTTC. V is TRBV3-1 (or the pseudogene TRBV3-2) and J is TRBJ1-2, with a tentative D call TRBD1 (5 bases). Germline CDR1 is LGHDT and CDR2 is YNNKEL (reference sequence). V gave up 4 bases and J gave up 4 bases, with 10 bases separating them. The CDR3 is made up of 13 amino acids.

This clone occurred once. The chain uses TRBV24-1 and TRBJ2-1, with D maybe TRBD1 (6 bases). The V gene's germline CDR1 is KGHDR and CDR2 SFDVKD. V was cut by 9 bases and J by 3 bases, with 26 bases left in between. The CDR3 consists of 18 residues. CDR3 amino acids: CATSRARQGPGGYNEQFF. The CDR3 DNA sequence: TGTGCCACCTCGAGGGCTAGGCAGGGGCCGGGCGGCTACAATGAGCAGTTCTTC.

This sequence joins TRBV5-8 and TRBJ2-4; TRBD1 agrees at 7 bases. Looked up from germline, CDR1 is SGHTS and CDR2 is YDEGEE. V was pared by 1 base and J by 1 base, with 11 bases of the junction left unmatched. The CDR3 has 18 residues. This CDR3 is CASSLNSQGWSAKNIQYF. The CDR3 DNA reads TGTGCCAGCAGCTTGAACTCACAGGGGTGGAGTGCCAAAAACATTCAGTACTTC.

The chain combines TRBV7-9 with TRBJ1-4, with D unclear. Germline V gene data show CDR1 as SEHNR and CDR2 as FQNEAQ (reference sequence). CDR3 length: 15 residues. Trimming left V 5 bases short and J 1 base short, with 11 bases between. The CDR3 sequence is CASSPTGITNEKLFF. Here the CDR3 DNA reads TGTGCCAGCAGCCCTACCGGGATAACTAATGAAAAACTGTTTTTT.

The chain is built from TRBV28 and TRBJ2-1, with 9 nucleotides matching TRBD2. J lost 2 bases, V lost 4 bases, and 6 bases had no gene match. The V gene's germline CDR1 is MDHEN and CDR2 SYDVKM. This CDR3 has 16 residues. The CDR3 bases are TGTGCCAGCAGTTCACCGGGACTAGCAACCTACAATGAGCAGTTCTTC. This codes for CASSSPGLATYNEQFF.

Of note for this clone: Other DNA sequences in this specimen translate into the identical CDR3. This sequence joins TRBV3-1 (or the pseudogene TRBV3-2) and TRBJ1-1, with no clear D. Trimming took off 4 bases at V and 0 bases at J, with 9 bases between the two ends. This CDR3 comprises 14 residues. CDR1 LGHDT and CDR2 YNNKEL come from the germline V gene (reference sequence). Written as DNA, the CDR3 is TGTGCCAGCAGCCGAGGCGGTTTGAACACTGAAGCTTTCTTT. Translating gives CASSRGGLNTEAFF.

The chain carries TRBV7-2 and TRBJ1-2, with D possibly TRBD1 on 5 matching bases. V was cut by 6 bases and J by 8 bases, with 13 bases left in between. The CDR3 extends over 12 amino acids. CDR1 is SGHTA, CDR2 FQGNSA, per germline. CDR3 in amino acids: CASSGGGRGYTF. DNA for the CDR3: TGTGCCAGCAGTGGCGGGGGTCGCGGCTACACCTTC.

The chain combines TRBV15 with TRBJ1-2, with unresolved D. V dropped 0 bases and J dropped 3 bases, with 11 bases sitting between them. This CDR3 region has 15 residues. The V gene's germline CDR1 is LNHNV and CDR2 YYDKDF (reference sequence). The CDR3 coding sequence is TGTGCCACCAGCAGAGAAAACAGAAACCACTATGGCTACACCTTC. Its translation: CATSRENRNHYGYTF.

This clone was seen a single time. The CDR3: CASRPEEGGRNSPLHF. The CDR3 DNA reads as TGTGCCAGCAGGCCGGAGGAAGGGGGCCGCAATTCACCCCTCCACTTT. The chain joins TRBV7-9 to TRBJ1-6, with 7 bases aligning to TRBD1. The CDR3 length is 16 residues. V shed 6 bases and J 7 bases; nucleotides not matched to a gene: 12. Per the germline V gene, CDR1 is SEHNR and CDR2 is FQNEAQ (reference sequence).

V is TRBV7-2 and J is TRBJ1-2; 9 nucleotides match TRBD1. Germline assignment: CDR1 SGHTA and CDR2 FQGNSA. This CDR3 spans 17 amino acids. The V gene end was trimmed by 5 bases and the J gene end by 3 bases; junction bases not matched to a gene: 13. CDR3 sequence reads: CASSKGPRQGGHYGYTF. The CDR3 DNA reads TGTGCCAGCAGCAAGGGACCCCGACAGGGGGGTCACTATGGCTACACCTTC.

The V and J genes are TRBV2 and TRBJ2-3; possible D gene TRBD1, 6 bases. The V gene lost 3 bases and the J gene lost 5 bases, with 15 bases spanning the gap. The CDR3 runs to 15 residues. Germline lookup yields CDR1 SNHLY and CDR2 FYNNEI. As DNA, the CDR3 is TGTGCCAGCAGTGAGTTGGTGGGGGCGGGAGATACGCAGTATTTT. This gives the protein CASSELVGAGDTQYF. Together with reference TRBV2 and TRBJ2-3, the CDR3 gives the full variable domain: EPEVTQTPSHQVTQMGQEVILRCVPISNHLYFYWYRQILGQKVEFLVSFYNNEISEKSEIFDDQFSVERPDGSNFTLKIRSTKLEDSAMYFCASSELVGAGDTQYFGPGTRLTVL.

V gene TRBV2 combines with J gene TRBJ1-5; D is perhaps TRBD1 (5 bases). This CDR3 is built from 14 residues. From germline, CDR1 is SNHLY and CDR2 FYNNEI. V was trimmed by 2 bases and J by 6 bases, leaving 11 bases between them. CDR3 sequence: CASSEPAGFQPQHF. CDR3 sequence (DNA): TGTGCCAGCAGTGAACCAGCAGGGTTTCAGCCCCAGCATTTT.

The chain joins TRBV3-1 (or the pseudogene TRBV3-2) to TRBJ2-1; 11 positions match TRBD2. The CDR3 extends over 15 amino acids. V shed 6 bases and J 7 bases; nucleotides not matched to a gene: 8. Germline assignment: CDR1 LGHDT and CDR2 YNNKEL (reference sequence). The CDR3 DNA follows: TGTGCCAGCAGACGAACTAGCGGGGGACGGAATGAGCAGTTCTTC. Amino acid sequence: CASRRTSGGRNEQFF.

The CDR3: CASSLTTGAGNTIYF. In DNA, the CDR3 is TGCGCCAGCAGCTTGACTACAGGGGCTGGAAACACCATATATTTT. The chain uses TRBV5-1 and TRBJ1-3; 7 nucleotides align to TRBD1. V lost 1 base and J lost 2; bases outside the gene matches: 3. This CDR3 has 15 residues. Germline V lookup: CDR1 SGHRS, CDR2 YFSETQ.